The entry that follows covers one T cell receptor (beta chain) sequence. Its antigen is undetermined. TCRdb reprocessed the 5' RACE reads, with one entry per CDR3 protein and no DNA. This table holds 130,000 to 150,000 distinct CDR3 sequences. The data were taken from a study of T cells expressing NK-cell markers. Study-level background: The study drew TCR beta repertoires from sorted CD3+CD56+NKG2C+, CD3+CD56+NKG2C- and CD3+CD56-NKG2C+ T cells. One of the eight sequenced donors was seronegative, whereas the other seven were HCMV-seropositive.

Study-wide findings and caveats: Once again these clonotypes came out on top in the CD3+CD56-NKG2C+ fraction of a few donors.

Germline CDR1 SGHAT, CDR2 FQNNGV. The CDR3 has 14 residues. Sample: blood T cells: a sorted CD56 or NKG2C T cell subset, CD4+ or CD8+ T cells, or bulk PBMC T cells (not recorded which). V gene TRBV11-2 combines with J gene TRBJ2-2; the TRBD2 assignment by TCRdb is unverifiable without DNA. This receptor was identified in a man aged 18 to 30 in good health. CDR3 loop: CASSPTEGTGELFF.